Below are 14 T cell receptor beta chains sequenced from a single sample in a study of blood T cell repertoires in COVID-19. TCRdb's table, derived via immunoSEQ multiplex PCR, lists solely in-frame clones and lacks some. The profile shows under 350,000 clones, around 87% of them singletons. Sequencing input: peripheral blood. The receptors stem from a man aged 65 to 79 with acute or convalescent COVID-19.

The chain is built from TRBV2 and TRBJ1-3; maybe TRBD1 (6 bases). Trimming cost V 6 bases and J 2 bases, with 8 bases left between them. Germline values: CDR1 SNHLY, CDR2 FYNNEI. This CDR3 comprises 13 residues. The CDR3 DNA follows: TGTGCCAGCAGCCGGACAGCTGGAAACACCATATATTTT. Amino acid sequence: CASSRTAGNTIYF.

This rearrangement joins TRBV30 to TRBJ2-1; 8 nucleotides align to TRBD2. Germline V gene lookup returns CDR1 GTSNPN and CDR2 SVGIG (reference sequence). V lost 3 bases, J lost 7 bases, and 8 bases stayed unmatched. This CDR3 comprises 14 residues. As DNA, the CDR3 is TGTGCCTGGAGCCGCGGACTAGCAATAAATGAGCAGTTCTTC. It specifies CAWSRGLAINEQFF.

The chain has TRBV7-8 and TRBJ2-7; unclear D gene. This CDR3 comprises 15 residues. CDR1 and CDR2 from the germline V gene are SGHVS and FQNEAQ. Trimming left V 1 base short and J 6 bases short, with 16 bases between. The CDR3 region is CASSLVLGSSVEQYF. The CDR3 DNA reads TGTGCCAGCAGCTTAGTATTGGGCAGCTCTGTCGAGCAGTACTTC.

The chain links TRBV2 to TRBJ1-5, with 7 bases aligning to TRBD1. V shed 2 bases, J shed 2 bases, and the junction held 9 bases outside the gene matches. Per the germline V gene, CDR1 is SNHLY and CDR2 is FYNNEI. The CDR3 covers 17 residues. CDR3 nucleotide sequence: TGTGCCAGCAGTGAACCGAAGACAGGGCGGGGCAATCAGCCCCAGCATTTT. Translated, it gives CASSEPKTGRGNQPQHF.

In its sample, this clone was seen once. Other nucleotide sequences from this sample produce the same CDR3. This rearrangement joins TRBV28 to TRBJ1-1, with 8 bases lining up with TRBD1. Germline trimming cut 8 bases from V and 2 bases from J; bases unmatched to any gene: 4. This CDR3 is built from 13 residues. From germline, CDR1 is MDHEN and CDR2 SYDVKM. The DNA of the CDR3 is TGTGCCAGCCTTGACAGGGGAAACACTGAAGCTTTCTTT. Translated: CASLDRGNTEAFF. The full variable domain, in which reference TRBV28 and TRBJ1-1 provide the parts outside the CDR3, is DVKVTQSSRYLVKRTGEKVFLECVQDMDHENMFWYRQDPGLGLRLIYFSYDVKMKEKGDIPEGYSVSREKKERFSLILESASTNQTSMYLCASLDRGNTEAFFGQGTRLTVV.

The chain recombines TRBV6-5 with TRBJ1-2; 12 bases fit TRBD1. The junction had 7 bases not matched to a gene; V was cut back by 4 bases and J by 10 bases. The CDR3 has 14 amino acids. CDR1 MNHEY and CDR2 SVGAGI come from the germline V gene. Written as DNA, the CDR3 is TGTGCCAGCAGTTTCTCCGGGACAGGGGGCTCCTACACCTTC. It specifies CASSFSGTGGSYTF.

The chain carries TRBV7-2 and TRBJ1-2; 7 bases are shared with TRBD1. The germline CDR1 and CDR2 sequences are SGHTA and FQGNSA. V lost 5 bases to trimming and J lost 3 bases; unmatched junction nucleotides: 3. CDR3 length equals 13 residues. CDR3 amino acids: CASSVGQDYGYTF. The CDR3 DNA reads TGTGCCAGCAGCGTTGGACAGGACTATGGCTACACCTTC.

This CDR3 reads CASSFPSGGSRTDTQYF. The CDR3 DNA reads as TGTGCCAGCAGTTTTCCCTCCGGGGGAAGTAGGACAGATACGCAGTATTTT. The V call is TRBV28, the J call TRBJ2-3, with D possibly TRBD2 on 6 matching bases. The germline V gene has CDR1 MDHEN and CDR2 SYDVKM. Trimming stripped 3 bases from V and 3 bases from J, with 19 bases between. The CDR3 runs 17 residues.

V and J are TRBV19 and TRBJ1-1, with a tentative D call TRBD1 (5 bases). This CDR3 has 14 residues. Germline lookup yields CDR1 LNHDA and CDR2 SQIVND (reference sequence). Trimming shortened V by 6 bases and J by 1 base, and 12 bases separated the two germline ends. Written as DNA, the CDR3 is TGTGCCAGTAGAAGGGGTCCGGAGAACACTGAAGCTTTCTTT. Protein sequence: CASRRGPENTEAFF.

The V and J genes are TRBV6-2 or TRBV6-3 and TRBJ1-2, with no clear D. This CDR3 contains 15 residues. With 5 bases removed from V and 6 bases from J, the gap between germline ends came to 19 bases. Germline CDR1 is MNHEY and CDR2 is SVGEGT. CDR3 sequence (DNA): TGTGCCAGCAGTGGGCTGTGGAGGGCGTTGGATGGCTACACCTTC. Translating it yields CASSGLWRALDGYTF.

Points on this clone: This same CDR3 is encoded by further DNA sequences in the sample. For the CDR3, the DNA is TGTGCCAGCAGCTTGGGCAGCTCCTATAATTCACCCCTCCACTTT. Translated: CASSLGSSYNSPLHF. The chain couples TRBV7-9 to TRBJ1-6; D is unclear. The V gene lost 3 bases and the J gene lost 0 bases, with 6 bases spanning the gap. Germline CDR1 is SEHNR and CDR2 is FQNEAQ (reference sequence). There are 15 residues in the CDR3.

The rearrangement joins TRBV6-2 or TRBV6-3 to TRBJ2-3, with 7 nucleotides matching TRBD2. The germline CDR1 and CDR2 sequences are MNHEY and SVGEGT. Trimming removed 5 bases from V and 2 bases from J; junction bases left unmatched: 10. CDR3 length equals 16 residues. Here the CDR3 reads CASSSRPSGSTDTQYF. CDR3 DNA: TGTGCCAGCAGTAGCCGGCCTAGCGGTTCCACAGATACGCAGTATTTT.

The chain joins TRBV5-1 to TRBJ1-3; D gene ambiguous. The germline gives CDR1 SGHRS, CDR2 YFSETQ. The CDR3 spans 15 residues. The germline V and J ends were trimmed by 5 bases and 0 bases, with 12 bases remaining between them. The CDR3: CASRIGFSSGNTIYF. In nucleotides, the CDR3 is TGCGCCAGCAGGATCGGGTTCAGCTCTGGAAACACCATATATTTT.

The chain is built from TRBV6-5 and TRBJ2-7, with 10 nucleotides matching TRBD1. From germline, CDR1 is MNHEY and CDR2 SVGAGI. V lost 6 bases to trimming and J lost 6 bases; unmatched junction nucleotides: 8. CDR3 size: 14 residues. For the CDR3, the DNA is TGTGCCAGCAGATCCGGGACAGGGGAGGTCGAGCAGTACTTC. This sequence encodes CASRSGTGEVEQYF.